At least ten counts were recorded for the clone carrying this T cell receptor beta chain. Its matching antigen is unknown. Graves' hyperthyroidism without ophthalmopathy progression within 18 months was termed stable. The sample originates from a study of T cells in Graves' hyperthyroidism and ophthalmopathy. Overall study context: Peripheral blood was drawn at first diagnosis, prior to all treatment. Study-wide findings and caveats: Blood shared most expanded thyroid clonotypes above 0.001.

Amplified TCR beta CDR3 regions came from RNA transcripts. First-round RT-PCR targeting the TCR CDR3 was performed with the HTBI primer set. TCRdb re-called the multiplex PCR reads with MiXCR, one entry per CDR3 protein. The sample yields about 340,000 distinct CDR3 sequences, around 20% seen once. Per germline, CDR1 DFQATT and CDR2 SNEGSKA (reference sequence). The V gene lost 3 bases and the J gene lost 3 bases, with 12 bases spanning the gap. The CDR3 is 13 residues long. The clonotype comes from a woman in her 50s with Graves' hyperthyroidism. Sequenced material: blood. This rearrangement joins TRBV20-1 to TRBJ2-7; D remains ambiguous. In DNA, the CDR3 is TGCAGTGCTAGTTTCCGGCAGATCTACGAGCAGTACTTC. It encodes CSASFRQIYEQYF.